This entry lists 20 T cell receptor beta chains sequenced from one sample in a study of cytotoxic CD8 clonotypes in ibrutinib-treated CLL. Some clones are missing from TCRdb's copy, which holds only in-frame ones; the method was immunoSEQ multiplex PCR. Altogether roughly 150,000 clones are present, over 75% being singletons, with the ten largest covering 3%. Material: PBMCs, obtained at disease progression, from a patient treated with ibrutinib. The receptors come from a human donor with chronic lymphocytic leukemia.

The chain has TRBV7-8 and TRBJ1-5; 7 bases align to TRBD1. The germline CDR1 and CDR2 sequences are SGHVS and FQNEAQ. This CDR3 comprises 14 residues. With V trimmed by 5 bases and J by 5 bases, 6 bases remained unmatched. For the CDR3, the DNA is TGTGCCAGCAGCGCTCGACAGGGTTATCAGCCCCAGCATTTT. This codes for CASSARQGYQPQHF.

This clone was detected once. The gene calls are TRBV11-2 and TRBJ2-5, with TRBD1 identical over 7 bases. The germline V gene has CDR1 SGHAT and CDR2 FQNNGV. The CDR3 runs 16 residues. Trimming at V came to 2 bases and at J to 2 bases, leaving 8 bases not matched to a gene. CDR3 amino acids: CASSLLSPGQQETQYF. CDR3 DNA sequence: TGTGCCAGCAGCTTACTCTCCCCGGGACAGCAAGAGACCCAGTACTTC.

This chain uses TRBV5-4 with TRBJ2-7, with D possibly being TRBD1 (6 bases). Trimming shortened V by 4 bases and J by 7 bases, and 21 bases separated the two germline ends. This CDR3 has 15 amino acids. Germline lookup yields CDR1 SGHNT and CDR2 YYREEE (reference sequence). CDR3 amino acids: CASSQEGTLGLEQYF. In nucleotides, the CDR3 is TGTGCCAGCAGCCAAGAAGGGACACTGGGCTTGGAGCAGTACTTC.

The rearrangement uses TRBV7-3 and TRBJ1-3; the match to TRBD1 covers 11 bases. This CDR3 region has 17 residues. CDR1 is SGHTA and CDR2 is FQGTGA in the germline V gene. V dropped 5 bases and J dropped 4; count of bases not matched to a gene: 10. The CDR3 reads CASSQTRTGGVGNTIYF. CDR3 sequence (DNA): TGTGCCAGCAGCCAGACACGGACAGGGGGCGTCGGAAACACCATATATTTT.

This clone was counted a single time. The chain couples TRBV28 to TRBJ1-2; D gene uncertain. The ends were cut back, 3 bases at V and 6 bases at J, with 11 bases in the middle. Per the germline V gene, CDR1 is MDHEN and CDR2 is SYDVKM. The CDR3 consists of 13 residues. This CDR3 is CASSFSRKNGYTF. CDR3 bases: TGTGCCAGCAGTTTTTCCAGGAAGAATGGCTACACCTTC.

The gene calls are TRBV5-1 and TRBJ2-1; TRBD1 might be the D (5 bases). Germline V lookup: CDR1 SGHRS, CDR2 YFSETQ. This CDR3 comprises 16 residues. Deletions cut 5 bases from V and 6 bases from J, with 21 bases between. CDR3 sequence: CASSSQGVPPRNEQFF. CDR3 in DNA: TGCGCCAGCAGTTCCCAAGGGGTCCCCCCCCGCAATGAGCAGTTCTTC.

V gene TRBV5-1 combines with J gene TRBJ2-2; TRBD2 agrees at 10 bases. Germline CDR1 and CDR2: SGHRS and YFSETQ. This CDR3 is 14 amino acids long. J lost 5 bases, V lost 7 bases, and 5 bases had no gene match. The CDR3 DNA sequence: TGCGCCAGCTTTCTAGCGGGAGTTACCGGGGAGCTGTTTTTT. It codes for CASFLAGVTGELFF.

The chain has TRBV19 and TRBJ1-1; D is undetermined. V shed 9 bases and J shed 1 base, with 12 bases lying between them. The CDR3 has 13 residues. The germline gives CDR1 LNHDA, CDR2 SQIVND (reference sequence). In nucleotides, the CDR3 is TGTGCCAGCACGTCAATTTCGAACACTGAAGCTTTCTTT. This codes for CASTSISNTEAFF.

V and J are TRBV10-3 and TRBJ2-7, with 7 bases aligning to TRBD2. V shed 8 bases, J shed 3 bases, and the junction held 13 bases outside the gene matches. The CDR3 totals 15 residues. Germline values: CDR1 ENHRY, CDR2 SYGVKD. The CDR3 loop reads CAISWGLADYYEQYF. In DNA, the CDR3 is TGTGCCATCTCCTGGGGTCTAGCGGATTACTACGAGCAGTACTTC.

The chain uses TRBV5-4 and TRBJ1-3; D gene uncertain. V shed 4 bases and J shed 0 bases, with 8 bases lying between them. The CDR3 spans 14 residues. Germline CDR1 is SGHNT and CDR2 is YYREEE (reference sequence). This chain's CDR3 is CASSLRNSGNTIYF. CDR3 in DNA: TGTGCCAGCAGCCTCAGAAACTCTGGAAACACCATATATTTT.

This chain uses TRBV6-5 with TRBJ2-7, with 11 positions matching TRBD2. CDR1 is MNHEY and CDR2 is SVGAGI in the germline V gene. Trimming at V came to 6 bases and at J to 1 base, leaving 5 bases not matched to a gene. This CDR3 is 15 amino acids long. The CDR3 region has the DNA TGTGCCAGCAGACGCACTAGCGGGAGATCCTACGAGCAGTACTTC. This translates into CASRRTSGRSYEQYF.

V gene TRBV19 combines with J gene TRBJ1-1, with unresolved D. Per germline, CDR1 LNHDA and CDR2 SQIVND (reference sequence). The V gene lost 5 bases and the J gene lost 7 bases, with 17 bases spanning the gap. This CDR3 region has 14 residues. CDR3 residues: CASSLEPLEVEAFF. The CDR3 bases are TGTGCCAGTAGTTTGGAGCCCCTTGAGGTTGAAGCTTTCTTT. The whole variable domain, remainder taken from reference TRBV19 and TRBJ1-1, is DGGITQSPKYLFRKEGQNVTLSCEQNLNHDAMYWYRQDPGQGLRLIYYSQIVNDFQKGDIAEGYSVSREKKESFPLTVTSAQKNPTAFYLCASSLEPLEVEAFFGQGTRLTVV.

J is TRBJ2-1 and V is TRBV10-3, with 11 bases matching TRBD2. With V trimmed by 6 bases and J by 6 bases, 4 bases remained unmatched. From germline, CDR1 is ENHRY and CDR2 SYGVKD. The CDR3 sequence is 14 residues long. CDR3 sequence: CAISPGTSGNEQFF. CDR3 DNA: TGTGCCATCAGCCCTGGGACTAGCGGCAATGAGCAGTTCTTC.

The CDR3: CASSGDTIRSSQPQHF. In DNA form, the CDR3 reads TGTGCCAGCTCAGGTGACACAATACGATCAAGTCAGCCCCAGCATTTT. The chain employs TRBV18 and TRBJ1-5; no definite D call. Trimming took off 5 bases at V and 6 bases at J, with 20 bases between the two ends. This CDR3 is built from 16 residues. Germline-derived CDR1 and CDR2 are KGHSH and LQKENI.

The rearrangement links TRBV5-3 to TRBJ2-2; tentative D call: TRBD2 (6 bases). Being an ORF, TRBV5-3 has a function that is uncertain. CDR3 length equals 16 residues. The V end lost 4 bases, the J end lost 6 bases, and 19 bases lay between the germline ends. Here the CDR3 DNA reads TGTGCCAGAAGCCCAACGGGGGAGTGGCCGGCCGGGGAGCTGTTTTTT. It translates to CARSPTGEWPAGELFF.

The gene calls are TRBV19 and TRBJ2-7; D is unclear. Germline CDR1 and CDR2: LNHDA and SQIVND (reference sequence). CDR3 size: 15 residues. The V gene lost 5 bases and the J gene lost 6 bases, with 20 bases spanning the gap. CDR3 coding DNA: TGTGCCAGTAGTGGAATATTTGGGGAATCGCGCGAGCAGTACTTC. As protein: CASSGIFGESREQYF.

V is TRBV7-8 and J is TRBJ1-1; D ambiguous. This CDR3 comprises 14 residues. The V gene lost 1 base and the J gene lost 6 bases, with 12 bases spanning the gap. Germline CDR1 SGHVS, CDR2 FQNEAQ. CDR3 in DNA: TGTGCCAGCAGCTTAGACAGATGGGTCCCTGAAGCTTTCTTT. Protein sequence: CASSLDRWVPEAFF.

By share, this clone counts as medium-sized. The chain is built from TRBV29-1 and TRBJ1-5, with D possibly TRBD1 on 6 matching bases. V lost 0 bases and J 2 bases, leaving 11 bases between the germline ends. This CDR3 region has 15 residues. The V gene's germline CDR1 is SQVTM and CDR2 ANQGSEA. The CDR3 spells CSVEDGSGGNQPQHF. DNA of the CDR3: TGCAGCGTTGAAGATGGTTCAGGGGGCAATCAGCCCCAGCATTTT.

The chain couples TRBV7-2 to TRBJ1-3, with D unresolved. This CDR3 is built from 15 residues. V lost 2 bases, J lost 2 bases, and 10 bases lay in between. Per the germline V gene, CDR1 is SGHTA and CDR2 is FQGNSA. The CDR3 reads CASSLFSGAGNTIYF. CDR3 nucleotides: TGTGCCAGCAGCTTATTCTCCGGGGCTGGAAACACCATATATTTT.

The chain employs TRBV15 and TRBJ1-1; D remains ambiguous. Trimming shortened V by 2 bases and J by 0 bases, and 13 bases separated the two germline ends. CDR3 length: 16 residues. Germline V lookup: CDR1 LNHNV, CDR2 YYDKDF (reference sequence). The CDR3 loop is CATSRKGTLMNTEAFF. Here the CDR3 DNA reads TGTGCCACCAGCAGAAAAGGTACCCTCATGAACACTGAAGCTTTCTTT.